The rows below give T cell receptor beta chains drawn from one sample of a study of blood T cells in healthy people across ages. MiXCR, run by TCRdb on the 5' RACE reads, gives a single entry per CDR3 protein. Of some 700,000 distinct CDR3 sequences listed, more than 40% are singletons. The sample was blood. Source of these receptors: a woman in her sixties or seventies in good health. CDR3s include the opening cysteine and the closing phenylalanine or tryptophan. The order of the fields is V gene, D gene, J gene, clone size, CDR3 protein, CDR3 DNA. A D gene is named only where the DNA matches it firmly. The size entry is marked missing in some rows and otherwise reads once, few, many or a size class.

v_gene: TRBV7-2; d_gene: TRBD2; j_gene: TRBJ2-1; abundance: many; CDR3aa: CASSLASSGVYNEQFF; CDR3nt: TGTGCCAGCAGCTTAGCTTCTAGCGGGGTGTATAATGAGCAGTTCTTC
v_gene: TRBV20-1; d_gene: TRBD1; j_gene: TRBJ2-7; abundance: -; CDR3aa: CSATTGANYEQYF; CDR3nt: TGCAGTGCGACGACAGGGGCCAACTACGAGCAGTACTTC
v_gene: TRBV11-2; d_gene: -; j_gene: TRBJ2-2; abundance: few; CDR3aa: CASRHSGSGSGELFF; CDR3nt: TGTGCCAGCCGGCACTCGGGGTCAGGGAGCGGGGAGCTGTTTTTT
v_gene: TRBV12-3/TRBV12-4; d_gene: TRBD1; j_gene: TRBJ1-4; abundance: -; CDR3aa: CASSWLTGGNEKLFF; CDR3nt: TGTGCCAGCAGTTGGTTGACAGGGGGGAATGAAAAACTGTTTTTT
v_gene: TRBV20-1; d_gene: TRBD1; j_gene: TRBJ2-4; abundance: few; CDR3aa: CSAKIPGGNIQYF; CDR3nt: TGCAGTGCTAAAATCCCAGGGGGAAACATTCAGTACTTC
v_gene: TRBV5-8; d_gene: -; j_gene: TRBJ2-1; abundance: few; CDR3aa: CASSQWAGEQFF; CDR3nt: TGTGCCAGCAGCCAGTGGGCGGGGGAGCAGTTCTTC
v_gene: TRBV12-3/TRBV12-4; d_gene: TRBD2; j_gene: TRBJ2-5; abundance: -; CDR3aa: CASSSDGGAGETQYF; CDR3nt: TGTGCCAGCAGTTCCGACGGGGGGGCTGGGGAGACCCAGTACTTC
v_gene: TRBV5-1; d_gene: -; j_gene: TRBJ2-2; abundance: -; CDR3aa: CASSLAPPTGELFF; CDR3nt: TGCGCCAGCAGCTTGGCTCCTCCAACCGGGGAGCTGTTTTTT
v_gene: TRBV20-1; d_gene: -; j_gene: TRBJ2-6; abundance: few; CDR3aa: CSARVSRTGVGANVLTF; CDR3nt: TGCAGTGCTAGAGTCTCCCGGACGGGAGTGGGGGCCAACGTCCTGACTTTC
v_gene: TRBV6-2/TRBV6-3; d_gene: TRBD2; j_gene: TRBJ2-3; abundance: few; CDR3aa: CASRPWGLAGGLSSTDTQYF; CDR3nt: TGTGCCAGCAGACCCTGGGGACTAGCGGGGGGGCTGAGTAGCACAGATACGCAGTATTTT
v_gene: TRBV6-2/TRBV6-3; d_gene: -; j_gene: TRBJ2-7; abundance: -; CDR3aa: CASSYDTLTGIARSYEQYF; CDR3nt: TGTGCCAGCAGTTACGACACACTAACAGGAATAGCCCGATCCTACGAGCAGTACTTC
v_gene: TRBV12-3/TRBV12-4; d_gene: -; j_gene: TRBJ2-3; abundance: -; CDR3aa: CASSFVTPAADTQYF; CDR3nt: TGTGCCAGCAGTTTCGTCACCCCAGCCGCAGATACGCAGTATTTT
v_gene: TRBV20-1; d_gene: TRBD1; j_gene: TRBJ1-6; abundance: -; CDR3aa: CSAKQGGDNSPLHF; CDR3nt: TGCAGTGCAAAACAGGGGGGAGATAATTCACCCCTCCACTTT
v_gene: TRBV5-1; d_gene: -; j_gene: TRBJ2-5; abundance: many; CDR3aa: CASSGELGETQYF; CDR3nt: TGCGCCAGCAGCGGGGAACTAGGAGAGACCCAGTACTTC
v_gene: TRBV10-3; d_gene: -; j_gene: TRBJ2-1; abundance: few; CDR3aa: CAISDGGNNEQFF; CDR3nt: TGTGCCATCAGTGACGGGGGCAACAATGAGCAGTTCTTC
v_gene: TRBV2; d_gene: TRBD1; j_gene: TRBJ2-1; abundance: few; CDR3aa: CASSEDRGTYNEQFF; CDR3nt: TGTGCCAGCAGCGAAGACAGGGGGACCTACAATGAGCAGTTCTTC
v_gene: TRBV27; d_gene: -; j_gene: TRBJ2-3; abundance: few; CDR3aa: CASSHPGDTQYF; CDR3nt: TGTGCCAGCAGTCACCCCGGAGATACGCAGTATTTT
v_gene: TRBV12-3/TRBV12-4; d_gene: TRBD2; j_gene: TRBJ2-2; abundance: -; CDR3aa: CASSLGRGGPTGELFF; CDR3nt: TGTGCCAGCAGTTTGGGTCGGGGGGGCCCTACCGGGGAGCTGTTTTTT
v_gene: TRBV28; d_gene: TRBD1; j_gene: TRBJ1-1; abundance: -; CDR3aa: CASSHRQGSNTEAFF; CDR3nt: TGTGCCAGCAGCCACCGACAGGGTTCCAACACTGAAGCTTTCTTT
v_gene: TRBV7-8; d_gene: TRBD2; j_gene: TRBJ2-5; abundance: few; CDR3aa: CASSGIMVAGQETQYF; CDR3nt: TGTGCCAGCAGCGGTATTATGGTAGCGGGCCAAGAGACCCAGTACTTC
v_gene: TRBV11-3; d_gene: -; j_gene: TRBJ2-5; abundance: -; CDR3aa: CASSLMQGEGETQYF; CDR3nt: TGTGCCAGCAGCCTCATGCAGGGGGAGGGGGAGACCCAGTACTTC
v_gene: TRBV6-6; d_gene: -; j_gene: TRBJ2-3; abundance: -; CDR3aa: CASSGRGKGADTQYF; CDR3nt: TGTGCCAGCAGTGGCCGTGGAAAAGGGGCAGATACGCAGTATTTT
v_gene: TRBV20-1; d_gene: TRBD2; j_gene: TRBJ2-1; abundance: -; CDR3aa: CSARGSGGNNEQFF; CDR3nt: TGCAGTGCTAGAGGTAGCGGGGGAAACAATGAGCAGTTCTTC
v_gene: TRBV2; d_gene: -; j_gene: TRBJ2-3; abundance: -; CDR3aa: CASTEQGTTDTQYF; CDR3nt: TGTGCCAGCACCGAACAGGGCACCACAGATACGCAGTATTTT